Below are 28 T cell receptor beta chains sequenced from a single sample in a study of shared clonotypes between healthy human individuals. Sequenced by immunoSEQ multiplex PCR; TCRdb stores in-frame clones only, minus some. The table has 2 million to 2.5 million clones, around 95% seen once. Sequenced input: naive CD4+ T cells sorted from blood. The subset denotes: CD45RA+ positively selected. The receptor set was obtained from a man between 18 and 29 years old in good health.

The rearrangement uses TRBV7-9 and TRBJ2-5; TRBD2 matches 8 bases. The germline V gene has CDR1 SEHNR and CDR2 FQNEAQ (reference sequence). This CDR3 has 15 residues. V gave up 1 base and J gave up 5 bases; unmatched junction bases: 6. CDR3 sequence (DNA): TGTGCCAGCAGCTTAGACGGGACTAGTGGGGAGACCCAGTACTTC. It is translated as CASSLDGTSGETQYF.

V usage is TRBV28 and J usage is TRBJ2-3, with 8 bases lining up with TRBD1. Germline lookup yields CDR1 MDHEN and CDR2 SYDVKM. After removal of 4 bases from V and 1 base from J, the junction contained 1 base not matched to a gene. This CDR3 comprises 14 residues. The CDR3 protein is CASSSGGRTDTQYF. CDR3 sequence (DNA): TGTGCCAGCAGTTCAGGGGGCCGCACAGATACGCAGTATTTT.

The rearrangement links TRBV18 to TRBJ2-3, with D tentatively TRBD2 (5 bases). The V end was cut by 4 bases, the J end by 6 bases, with 11 bases between. Germline lookup yields CDR1 KGHSH and CDR2 LQKENI. The CDR3 sequence is 13 residues long. The DNA for the CDR3 is TGTGCCAGCTCACTCGGGAATGGGGATACGCAGTATTTT. Amino acids: CASSLGNGDTQYF.

In DNA form, the CDR3 reads TGCGCCAGCAGCTTGGACGCACAAGATACGCAGTATTTT. Translating gives CASSLDAQDTQYF. J is TRBJ2-3 and V is TRBV5-1; D is uncertain. Per germline, CDR1 SGHRS and CDR2 YFSETQ. Trimming pared 0 bases from V and 5 bases from J, leaving 7 bases between. The CDR3 consists of 13 residues. The full variable domain, completed using reference TRBV5-1 and TRBJ2-3, is KAGVTQTPRYLIKTRGQQVTLSCSPISGHRSVSWYQQTPGQGLQFLFEYFSETQRNKGNFPGRFSGRQFSNSRSEMNVSTLELGDSALYLCASSLDAQDTQYFGPGTRLTVL.

In the case of this clone: Other DNA sequences in the same sample also yield this CDR3. The chain couples TRBV9 to TRBJ1-1; a weak D match, TRBD1 (6 bases). CDR1 and CDR2 (germline): SGDLS, YYNGEE. V lost 0 bases to trimming and J lost 2 bases, with 8 bases between them. This CDR3 comprises 14 residues. This CDR3 is CASSVGDTNTEAFF. In nucleotides, the CDR3 is TGTGCCAGCAGCGTAGGGGACACCAACACTGAAGCTTTCTTT.

V gene TRBV25-1 combines with J gene TRBJ1-2; possible D gene TRBD1, 6 bases. Germline lookup yields CDR1 MGHDK and CDR2 SYGVNS. CDR3 length: 16 residues. With 3 bases removed from V and 5 bases from J, the gap between germline ends came to 19 bases. In nucleotides, the CDR3 is TGTGCCAGCAGTGATTCACCGGGGCAGGGGCCTTATGGCTACACCTTC. As protein: CASSDSPGQGPYGYTF.

V usage is TRBV12-5 and J usage is TRBJ2-3; TRBD1 matches at 9 bases. Germline V gene sequence: CDR1 LGHNT, CDR2 FRNRAP. The CDR3 has 16 residues. V gave up 3 bases and J gave up 3 bases; unmatched junction bases: 7. The CDR3 bases are TGTGCTAGTGGTTTAGGACAGGGGACGAGAACAGATACGCAGTATTTT. Its translation: CASGLGQGTRTDTQYF.

The V and J genes are TRBV2 and TRBJ1-6; D gene ambiguous. This CDR3 has 14 residues. With 1 base removed from V and 6 bases from J, the gap between germline ends came to 7 bases. Per the germline V gene, CDR1 is SNHLY and CDR2 is FYNNEI. CDR3 residues: CASSEGILNSPLHF. CDR3 in DNA: TGTGCCAGCAGTGAAGGGATTCTTAATTCACCCCTCCACTTT.

The V and J genes are TRBV29-1 and TRBJ2-7; D call uncertain. CDR1 is SQVTM and CDR2 is ANQGSEA in the germline V gene. The CDR3 totals 14 residues. The V gene lost 4 bases and the J gene lost 6 bases, with 19 bases spanning the gap. The CDR3 sequence: CSVGDTGPTPEQYF. CDR3 DNA: TGCAGCGTTGGGGATACCGGGCCTACACCCGAGCAGTACTTC.

The chain links TRBV7-2 to TRBJ2-7; 8 nucleotides align to TRBD1. CDR3 length: 13 amino acids. From germline, CDR1 is SGHTA and CDR2 FQGNSA. V was clipped by 5 bases and J by 3 bases; unmatched bases: 3. In DNA, the CDR3 is TGTGCCAGCAGCGGGGACAGGAGCTACGAGCAGTACTTC. Translated, it gives CASSGDRSYEQYF.

As regards this clone: Other DNA variants within this sample encode the same CDR3. This chain uses TRBV20-1 with TRBJ2-3; D gene unclear. V shed 6 bases and J shed 2 bases, with 6 bases lying between them. From germline, CDR1 is DFQATT and CDR2 SNEGSKA (reference sequence). The CDR3 has 11 amino acids. CDR3 coding DNA: TGCAGTGCGCGGCCCACAGATACGCAGTATTTT. Translating gives CSARPTDTQYF.

Details on this clone: This same CDR3 is encoded by further DNA sequences in the sample. The chain carries TRBV29-1 and TRBJ2-3, with TRBD1 as a possible D gene (5 bases). CDR1 is SQVTM, CDR2 ANQGSEA, per germline. CDR3 length equals 13 residues. V lost 3 bases to trimming and J lost 6 bases, with 13 bases between them. The CDR3 DNA reads TGCAGCGTTGAGGGGCGCCACACGGATACGCAGTATTTT. Its translation is CSVEGRHTDTQYF.

J is TRBJ2-7 and V is TRBV5-1; tentative D call: TRBD1 (5 bases). Germline assignment: CDR1 SGHRS and CDR2 YFSETQ. Trimming removed 3 bases from V and 5 bases from J, with 18 bases in between. The CDR3 length is 15 residues. CDR3 sequence reads: CASSSGWGLGDEQYF. The CDR3 nucleotides read TGCGCCAGCAGCTCCGGGTGGGGCCTAGGGGACGAGCAGTACTTC. Supplemented by reference TRBV5-1 and TRBJ2-7, the full variable domain reads KAGVTQTPRYLIKTRGQQVTLSCSPISGHRSVSWYQQTPGQGLQFLFEYFSETQRNKGNFPGRFSGRQFSNSRSEMNVSTLELGDSALYLCASSSGWGLGDEQYFGPGTRLTVT.

The rearrangement links TRBV5-1 to TRBJ2-7, with D possibly being TRBD2 (6 bases). This CDR3 contains 15 residues. CDR1 and CDR2 (germline): SGHRS, YFSETQ. V was pared by 4 bases and J by 6 bases, with 20 bases between. DNA of the CDR3: TGCGCCAGCAGCCCGAAACCAGGGACTGAGGGCGAGCAGTACTTC. This translates into CASSPKPGTEGEQYF.

The rearrangement joins TRBV27 to TRBJ2-3; 12 bases line up with TRBD2. The junction had 10 bases not matched to a gene; V was cut back by 2 bases and J by 4 bases. The germline gives CDR1 MNHEY, CDR2 SMNVEV (reference sequence). The CDR3 is made up of 18 amino acids. CDR3 region: CASSLRLAGGISPDTQYF. In DNA, the CDR3 is TGTGCCAGCAGTTTAAGGCTAGCGGGAGGGATCAGCCCAGATACGCAGTATTTT.

The genes are TRBV27 and TRBJ2-7; no firm D call. This CDR3 comprises 14 residues. CDR1 and CDR2 from the germline V gene are MNHEY and SMNVEV (reference sequence). V lost 5 bases, J lost 1 base, and 12 bases lay in between. CDR3 bases: TGTGCCAGCAGTCCCAATCTAAGATCCTACGAGCAGTACTTC. Protein: CASSPNLRSYEQYF.

The V and J genes are TRBV7-8 and TRBJ2-1, with TRBD2 identical over 9 bases. The V and J ends lost 2 bases and 14 bases, in that order; junction bases with no gene match: 10. In germline, CDR1 is SGHVS, CDR2 FQNEAQ. This CDR3 comprises 14 residues. This chain's CDR3 is CASSLPEPGTSKFF. CDR3 DNA: TGTGCCAGCAGCTTACCGGAACCCGGGACTAGCAAGTTCTTC. Supplemented by reference TRBV7-8 and TRBJ2-1, the full variable domain reads GAGVSQSPRYKVAKRGQDVALRCDPISGHVSLFWYQQALGQGPEFLTYFQNEAQLDKSGLPSDRFFAERPEGSVSTLKIQRTQQEDSAVYLCASSLPEPGTSKFFGPGTRLTVL.

V usage is TRBV4-1 and J usage is TRBJ1-3, with 7 bases aligning to TRBD1. This CDR3 region has 18 residues. The germline V gene has CDR1 MGHRA and CDR2 YSYEKL. V shed 4 bases, J shed 0 bases, and the junction held 12 bases outside the gene matches. The CDR3 is CASSRGDTGAGSGNTIYF. The CDR3 nucleotides are TGCGCCAGCAGCCGGGGGGATACAGGGGCCGGCTCTGGAAACACCATATATTTT.

The chain employs TRBV9 and TRBJ2-3, with 10 bases aligning to TRBD2. The J segment lost 4 bases and the V segment lost 7 bases, leaving 3 bases of the junction unmatched. This CDR3 spans 13 amino acids. Looked up from germline, CDR1 is SGDLS and CDR2 is YYNGEE. CDR3 nucleotide sequence: TGTGCCAGCGGTAGCGGGGGGCCAGATACGCAGTATTTT. Protein sequence: CASGSGGPDTQYF.

The V gene is TRBV5-1, the J gene TRBJ2-1; TRBD2 aligns across 8 bases. Germline V gene lookup returns CDR1 SGHRS and CDR2 YFSETQ. V lost 1 base to trimming and J lost 7 bases; unmatched junction nucleotides: 7. The CDR3 has 15 amino acids. The CDR3 spells CASSLNAGGTNEQFF. CDR3 in DNA: TGCGCCAGCAGCTTGAATGCGGGAGGCACGAATGAGCAGTTCTTC.

V gene TRBV19 combines with J gene TRBJ1-5; D not resolved. This CDR3 has 18 residues. Trimming took 5 bases from V and 2 from J, leaving 22 bases between them. CDR1 and CDR2 from the germline V gene are LNHDA and SQIVND (reference sequence). CDR3 amino acids: CASSALPGEGSGNQPQHF. The DNA of the CDR3 is TGTGCCAGTAGTGCTCTCCCGGGAGAGGGTTCTGGCAATCAGCCCCAGCATTTT.

The chain is built from TRBV10-3 and TRBJ1-2, with a weak D call TRBD1 (5 bases). Germline loops: CDR1 ENHRY, CDR2 SYGVKD. The germline V and J ends were trimmed by 6 bases and 2 bases, with 13 bases remaining between them. The CDR3 sequence is 14 residues long. CDR3 sequence (DNA): TGTGCCATCAGATCAGGGATTTTAAACTATGGCTACACCTTC. Translation gives CAIRSGILNYGYTF.

The J gene is TRBJ2-7, the V gene TRBV25-1, with a possible D match to TRBD1 (5 bases). This CDR3 is 16 amino acids long. Germline CDR1 reads MGHDK; CDR2 reads SYGVNS. The V end was cut by 3 bases, the J end by 3 bases, with 18 bases between. In DNA form, the CDR3 reads TGTGCCAGCAGTGATTCGACTGGGGCCAGGATCTACGAGCAGTACTTC. It encodes CASSDSTGARIYEQYF.

The V gene is TRBV5-6, the J gene TRBJ2-5, with TRBD2 identical over 9 bases. Germline CDR1 is SGHDT and CDR2 is YYEEEE. CDR3 size: 14 residues. J gave up 5 bases and V 3 bases, and 5 bases lay outside the gene matches. The CDR3 protein is CASSSGLAAETQYF. The CDR3 coding sequence is TGTGCCAGCAGCTCGGGACTAGCAGCGGAGACCCAGTACTTC.

CDR3 region: CASSEGGGGSGGGRGYTF. The CDR3 DNA is TGTGCCAGCAGTGAAGGAGGCGGTGGGTCAGGGGGCGGTAGGGGCTACACCTTC. The chain recombines TRBV6-1 with TRBJ1-2; TRBD1 aligns across 8 bases. The CDR3 has 18 residues. Germline trimming cut 1 base from V and 8 bases from J; bases unmatched to any gene: 18. Germline V gene data show CDR1 as MNHNS and CDR2 as SASEGT.

The chain joins TRBV5-1 to TRBJ1-2; D remains ambiguous. Germline CDR1 is SGHRS and CDR2 is YFSETQ. This CDR3 has 13 amino acids. V was pared by 4 bases and J by 8 bases, with 15 bases between. The CDR3 DNA reads TGCGCCAGCAGCGTTCTCGGGCCGGGGGGCTACACCTTC. Translation: CASSVLGPGGYTF.

The chain employs TRBV2 and TRBJ1-6; D remains unclear. Germline V gives CDR1 SNHLY, CDR2 FYNNEI. The CDR3 is made up of 14 amino acids. V was pared by 6 bases and J by 5 bases, with 11 bases between. The CDR3 spells CASSDLGNNSPLHF. CDR3 sequence (DNA): TGTGCCAGCAGCGATCTGGGGAATAATTCACCCCTCCACTTT.

The V and J genes are TRBV4-1 and TRBJ2-1; D is unclear. The V end lost 0 bases, the J end lost 2 bases, and 17 bases lay between the germline ends. Germline V gene data show CDR1 as MGHRA and CDR2 as YSYEKL. There are 18 residues in the CDR3. The CDR3 bases are TGCGCCAGCAGCCAAGATTACACATCCACGACCACCTACAATGAGCAGTTCTTC. This encodes CASSQDYTSTTTYNEQFF.